These 19 T cell receptor beta chains share one sample of origin, sequenced in a study of CD8 T cells in ankylosing spondylitis. General observations from the study: About 8 highly homologous variants made up a TCR beta motif, and this motif appeared characteristic of ankylosing spondylitis blood.

No cognate antigen is known for these TCRs. TCRdb recomputed calls from the 5' RACE reads with MiXCR, one row per CDR3 protein. The table has about 420,000 distinct CDR3 sequences, about 20% seen once; the top ten hold around 17%. What was sequenced was blood, either unsorted or a sorted T cell fraction (not recorded which). Every receptor here comes from a male donor with ankylosing spondylitis.

This clonotype was counted only a few times. This chain links TRBV5-1 with TRBJ2-3; D is undetermined. The CDR3 is made up of 14 amino acids. Per the germline V gene, CDR1 is SGHRS and CDR2 is YFSETQ. V dropped 4 bases and J dropped 1 base, with 10 bases sitting between them. The CDR3 loop is CASSAYRGTDTQYF. The CDR3 nucleotides read TGCGCCAGCAGCGCTTATCGGGGCACAGATACGCAGTATTTT.

The chain employs TRBV6-6 and TRBJ2-2; possible D gene TRBD2, 6 bases. Germline CDR1 MNHNY, CDR2 SVGAGI (reference sequence). Trimming shortened V by 5 bases and J by 3 bases, and 7 bases separated the two germline ends. This CDR3 has 13 residues. This CDR3 reads CASSKRDTGELFF. Written as DNA, the CDR3 is TGTGCCAGCAGTAAGCGGGACACCGGGGAGCTGTTTTTT.

This sequence joins TRBV4-2 and TRBJ1-2, with D uncertain. V lost 5 bases and J 2 bases, leaving 12 bases between the germline ends. The germline gives CDR1 LGHNA, CDR2 YNFKEQ. CDR3 length: 14 amino acids. CDR3 protein: CASSASQANYGYTF. The DNA for the CDR3 is TGTGCCAGCAGCGCCAGCCAGGCGAACTATGGCTACACCTTC.

This clonotype was found a few times. The chain uses TRBV13 and TRBJ1-2; TRBD1 might be the D (6 bases). V lost 5 bases, J lost 3 bases, and 22 bases lay in between. The germline CDR1 and CDR2 sequences are PRHDT and FYEKMQ (reference sequence). The CDR3 runs 17 residues. The CDR3 bases are TGTGCCAGCAGCCCTAATCCCCGGACAGTTAGAGACTATGGCTACACCTTC. Amino acids: CASSPNPRTVRDYGYTF.

The chain has TRBV4-3 and TRBJ1-4; possibly TRBD1 for D (5 bases). Trimming pared 2 bases from V and 4 bases from J, leaving 11 bases between. CDR3 size: 15 residues. CDR1 and CDR2 from the germline V gene are LGHNA and YSLEER. The CDR3 spells CASSQKGRDNEKLFF. The CDR3 region has the DNA TGCGCCAGCAGCCAAAAGGGACGGGATAATGAAAAACTGTTTTTT.

V usage is TRBV6-5 and J usage is TRBJ2-1; TRBD1 or TRBD2 may be the D gene (5 bases each). Trimming took 2 bases from V and 8 from J, leaving 13 bases between them. This CDR3 spans 14 amino acids. CDR1 is MNHEY and CDR2 is SVGAGI in the germline V gene. CDR3 protein: CASSYRGHEYEQFF. CDR3 sequence (DNA): TGTGCCAGCAGTTACCGGGGCCATGAATATGAGCAGTTCTTC.

This chain joins TRBV3-1 and TRBJ1-2; 7 nucleotides match TRBD1. The CDR3 is made up of 13 amino acids. Germline lookup yields CDR1 LGHDT and CDR2 YNNKEL (reference sequence). The trim removed 1 base at V and 13 bases at J, leaving 9 bases unmatched. The chain's CDR3 is CASSQGGDRAGTF. The DNA of the CDR3 is TGTGCCAGCAGCCAAGGCGGCGACAGGGCCGGCACCTTC.

V gene TRBV28 combines with J gene TRBJ1-1; D unresolved. The CDR3 extends over 13 amino acids. Germline V gives CDR1 MDHEN, CDR2 SYDVKM. With 10 bases removed from V and 7 bases from J, the gap between germline ends came to 19 bases. CDR3 in DNA: TGTGCCACCGAGTTAACCCGGAGGCGTGAAGCTTTCTTT. Its translation: CATELTRRREAFF.

The V call is TRBV12-3 or TRBV12-4, the J call TRBJ1-2; D may be TRBD1 (6 bases). V lost 4 bases to trimming and J lost 0 bases, with 12 bases between them. This CDR3 region has 15 residues. The CDR3 reads CASSSTGQSNYGYTF. As DNA, the CDR3 is TGTGCCAGCAGTTCGACGGGACAATCTAACTATGGCTACACCTTC.

The chain is built from TRBV28 and TRBJ2-7; 8 nucleotides line up with TRBD2. Germline lookup yields CDR1 MDHEN and CDR2 SYDVKM. The CDR3 contains 13 residues. With 10 bases clipped from V and 2 bases from J, the junction kept 7 bases outside the gene matches. The CDR3 loop reads CATRAGGPYEQYF. The CDR3 DNA reads TGTGCCACCCGGGCGGGGGGACCCTACGAGCAGTACTTC.

The chain has TRBV28 and TRBJ2-5; 8 nucleotides match TRBD1. Germline V lookup: CDR1 MDHEN, CDR2 SYDVKM. The CDR3 sequence is 12 residues long. After removal of 10 bases from V and 5 bases from J, the junction contained 6 bases not matched to a gene. The CDR3 reads CATWDRRETQYF. The CDR3 DNA reads TGTGCCACCTGGGACAGGAGGGAGACCCAGTACTTC.

This clonotype was picked up a small number of times. The J gene is TRBJ1-2, the V gene TRBV7-2, with D tentatively TRBD1 (6 bases). V was shortened by 2 bases and J by 8 bases, with 12 bases between the two germline ends. The CDR3 extends over 13 amino acids. The germline V gene has CDR1 SGHTA and CDR2 FQGNSA. CDR3 residues: CASSLYRAVGYTF. In DNA, the CDR3 is TGTGCCAGCAGCTTATACAGGGCCGTAGGCTACACCTTC.

This clonotype was seen many times. The chain carries TRBV29-1 and TRBJ1-2; a possible D gene is TRBD1 (6 bases). V was pared by 7 bases and J by 4 bases, with 13 bases between. Germline CDR1 and CDR2: SQVTM and ANQGSEA. The CDR3 consists of 12 residues. For the CDR3, the DNA is TGCAGCGGTGGGACAAGGTTCTATGGCTACACCTTC. Translated: CSGGTRFYGYTF.

On this clonotype itself: A junction end diverges from the germline sequence, so it may reflect a read error. The V and J genes are TRBV7-9 and TRBJ2-7; the match to TRBD2 covers 9 bases. The CDR3 sequence is 14 residues long. Germline V gene data show CDR1 as SEHNR and CDR2 as FQNEAQ (reference sequence). The CDR3 here is CASSKGLASYERYF. CDR3 DNA: TGTGCCAGCAGCAAGGGACTAGCTTCCTACGAGCGGTACTTC.

This chain links TRBV28 with TRBJ2-1; D gene uncertain. The V end lost 5 bases, the J end lost 0 bases, and 11 bases lay between the germline ends. Per the germline V gene, CDR1 is MDHEN and CDR2 is SYDVKM. The CDR3 length is 15 residues. CDR3 in amino acids: CASSPGVLSYNEQFF. CDR3 nucleotide sequence: TGTGCCAGCAGTCCTGGTGTCCTCTCCTACAATGAGCAGTTCTTC.

The chain combines TRBV2 with TRBJ1-2; D is possibly TRBD1 (5 bases). CDR1 is SNHLY, CDR2 FYNNEI, per germline. The length of the CDR3 is 14 residues. Trimming removed 6 bases from V and 8 bases from J, with 19 bases in between. Written as DNA, the CDR3 is TGTGCCAGCAGCCTCGCCCAGGCGGACACCGGCTACACCTTC. Protein: CASSLAQADTGYTF.

V usage is TRBV6-2 or TRBV6-3 and J usage is TRBJ2-2, with TRBD1 matching over 7 bases. The CDR3 covers 14 residues. J lost 7 bases, V lost 6 bases, and 8 bases had no gene match. Germline V gene lookup returns CDR1 MNHEY and CDR2 SVGEGT. The CDR3 DNA reads TGTGCCAGCAGCCGACAGGGTCCGGTCGGGGAGCTGTTTTTT. It yields the protein CASSRQGPVGELFF.

This chain connects TRBV20-1 to TRBJ1-5; D may be TRBD1 (5 bases). CDR1 and CDR2 from the germline V gene are DFQATT and SNEGSKA (reference sequence). The CDR3 loop spans 13 amino acids. V lost 6 bases, J lost 6 bases, and 15 bases lay in between. CDR3 residues: CSAPRTGGQPQHF. CDR3 nucleotide sequence: TGCAGTGCCCCAAGAACGGGGGGTCAGCCCCAGCATTTT.

The rearrangement links TRBV5-1 to TRBJ2-1, with 9 bases identical to TRBD2. V was pared by 2 bases and J by 3 bases, with 9 bases of the junction left unmatched. This CDR3 has 17 amino acids. Germline V gene lookup returns CDR1 SGHRS and CDR2 YFSETQ. The CDR3 region has the DNA TGCGCCAGCAGCTTTAATAGCGGGAGCCTAAACTACAATGAGCAGTTCTTC. Translated: CASSFNSGSLNYNEQFF.